This T cell receptor beta chain stems from a study of memory CD4+ T cells and cytomegalovirus serostatus. Across the study: This sample comes from healthy Belgian adults, 9 CMV seropositive, 24 seronegative.

Some clones are missing from TCRdb's copy, which holds only in-frame ones; the method was immunoSEQ multiplex PCR. The sample lists tens of thousands of clones, 60% to 80% occurring once. Single viable CD3+CD4+CD8-CD45RO+ cells were sorted as the memory CD4+ T cells. CD4+ T cells were isolated by positive magnetic selection. CDR3 length equals 16 residues. Trimming at V came to 3 bases and at J to 6 bases, leaving 13 bases not matched to a gene. Germline V CDR1 and CDR2: MGHDK, SYGVNS. Whole-study results and caveats: Of under 200 reported CMV TCRbeta sequences, some 67 were found in memory CD4+ repertoires. The CMV-associated TCR signature appears largely within the CD4+ memory repertoire.

Regarding this clone: Its antigen is currently unknown.

The chain carries TRBV25-1 and TRBJ1-2; 7 bases are a match to TRBD1. The clonotype comes from an adult in good health and CMV-seropositive. Sequencing was carried out using memory CD4+ T cells from blood. CDR3 amino acids: CASSETGMPLPDGYTF. The CDR3 bases are TGTGCCAGCAGTGAGACAGGGATGCCCCTGCCCGATGGCTACACCTTC.